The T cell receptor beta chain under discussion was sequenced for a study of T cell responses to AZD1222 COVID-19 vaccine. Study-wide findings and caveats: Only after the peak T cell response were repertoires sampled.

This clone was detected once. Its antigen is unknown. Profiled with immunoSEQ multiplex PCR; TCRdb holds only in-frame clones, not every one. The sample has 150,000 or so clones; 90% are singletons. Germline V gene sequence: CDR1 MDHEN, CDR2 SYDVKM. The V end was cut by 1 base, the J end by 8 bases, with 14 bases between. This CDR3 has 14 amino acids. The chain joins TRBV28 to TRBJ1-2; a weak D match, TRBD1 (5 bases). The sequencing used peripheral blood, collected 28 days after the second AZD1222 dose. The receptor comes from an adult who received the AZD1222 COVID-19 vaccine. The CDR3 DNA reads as TGTGCCAGCAGTTTATCAGGAAGGACAATCGGCTACACCTTC. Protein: CASSLSGRTIGYTF.